This T cell receptor (beta chain) was observed in a study of blood T cell repertoires in COVID-19 (dated by TCRdb to the early 2020s). Turning to the overall study: Samples covering the acute and convalescent phases of COVID-19 were provided by collaborators in the United States, Italy and Spain. The dataset comprised deeply sampled blood TCRbeta repertoires from subjects exposed to, actively infected with, or recovered from COVID-19. Where HLA class I and class II types were available, the types were taken from metadata supplied by the sample provider, not from assay-based typing. The samples were drawn from two sources: the first 160 participants of the ongoing ImmuneRACE study, and 1,000 to 1,500 subjects contributed by 6 global collaborators. A de-identified subject ID, COVID-19 status, age in years and sex were almost always included in the sample metadata. A freely available public database, intended as a resource for researchers studying the immune response to SARS-CoV-2, is where the repertoires were released. The material from the prospective study consisted of cDNA or gDNA derived from T cells, B-cell-depleted T cells, or PBMCs. Study-wide conclusions, independent of this receptor: How much clinical and demographic metadata was included differed by source and by participant, and the metadata was provided uncurated.

One collaborating source in Seattle enrolled patients while the patients were actively infected and followed the patients over time throughout the course of disease. Collaborating institutions collected whole blood in K2EDTA tubes following their own protocols. Collaborator samples were shipped for TCRbeta analysis as frozen whole blood, isolated PBMCs, or DNA extracted from either sample type. TCRbeta CDR3 regions were amplified from genomic DNA using the immunoSEQ Assay, a bias-controlled multiplex PCR. The study's processing was this. Nucleated cell counts per sample were estimated from amplification of reference gene primers within the assay. Sequence reads were collapsed and filtered to measure the absolute abundance of every unique TCRbeta CDR3 rearrangement. For each sample, productive Simpson clonality was calculated as the square root of Simpson's diversity index across productive rearrangements. TCRdb took this table from immuneACCESS and kept in-frame rearrangements with V and J called. Such tables lack part of the clones; where checked against another copy, unresolved V genes explain under half of the gap, and the rest is unexplained. The D gene and trimming were derived from the DNA, and the V and J assignments and clone size from that table. The sample table lists more than 200,000 clones, approximately 86% of them with a count of one. About 5% of the sample comes from the top ten.

As to this clone: What antigen it recognizes has not been identified. No much larger clonotype is one base removed from it; base qualities were not supplied.

According to the germline V gene (reference sequence), CDR1 reads MNHNY and CDR2 reads SVGAGI. The CDR3 has 15 amino acids, counting the end cysteine and phenylalanine. Only CDR3 DNA remains: 45 bases, in frame from the first base. V ends up 2 bases short and J 1 base short, with an unmatched junction base count of 4. Sequenced: peripheral blood. This receptor was identified in a woman aged 60 to 75 with COVID-19, enrolled during active disease. Here the chain combines TRBV6-6 and TRBJ1-2, and 7 bases in between align with TRBD1. The CDR3 corresponds to CASSYKGAINYGYTF. The bases are TGTGCCAGCAGTTACAAGGGGGCGATTAACTATGGCTACACCTTC.